A selection of T cell receptor beta chains follows, all from one sample in a study of early T cells in non-severe SARS-CoV-2 infection. MiXCR was run by TCRdb on the 5' RACE reads, yielding one entry per CDR3 protein. Here the sample spans 55,000 to 75,000 distinct CDR3 sequences, roughly 8.4% being singletons. Sequenced input: whole blood. The source is an adult who was a healthcare worker with PCR-confirmed SARS-CoV-2 infection or an uninfected control (not recorded which). Both conserved end residues are part of each CDR3. Not all rows give a size; the values are once, few, many and, for expanded clones, a class.

V	size	J	CDR3
TRBV7-9	many	TRBJ2-2	CASSLERATGELFF
TRBV6-5	many	TRBJ2-7	CASSYSRTVISYEQYF
TRBV30	.	TRBJ2-1	CAWRLAGVGNEQFF
TRBV30	.	TRBJ2-7	CAWSVTTKVNEQYF
TRBV5-1	.	TRBJ2-7	CASSLEPGQGGLYF
TRBV6-2/TRBV6-3	.	TRBJ2-4	CASSGAAKNIQYF
TRBV20-1	few	TRBJ2-3	CSAKPPSGADTQYF
TRBV4-1	few	TRBJ2-1	CASSQVAINEQFF
TRBV28	.	TRBJ2-7	CASSLMGGRDEQYF
TRBV30	.	TRBJ2-7	CACEQGARNEQYF
TRBV2	many	TRBJ2-1	CASSEVAGGPGEQFF
TRBV28	.	TRBJ1-2	CASRTRGSNYGYTF
TRBV2	medium-sized	TRBJ2-6	CASSDRGLLSGANVLTF
TRBV10-3	few	TRBJ2-1	CAISESTLTSSRTYNEQFF
TRBV6-1	few	TRBJ1-5	CASSEIYGSNQPQHF
TRBV12-3/TRBV12-4	.	TRBJ1-5	CASSLGGGQPQHF
TRBV5-1	.	TRBJ2-3	CASSLEQLTDTQYF
TRBV18	.	TRBJ2-5	CASSRYVQGSETQYF
TRBV7-9	many	TRBJ1-1	CASSLAKVNLLNTEAFF
TRBV28	.	TRBJ2-7	CAIRTGIHEQYF
TRBV15	many	TRBJ2-2	CATSRDPRQGGELFF
TRBV20-1	few	TRBJ1-1	CSAREELGTEAFF
TRBV27	many	TRBJ2-2	CASSWTSGRGTGELFF
TRBV19	.	TRBJ1-2	CASNQDGYTF
TRBV20-1	many	TRBJ2-7	CSASPLHTPYEQYF
TRBV7-8	few	TRBJ2-3	CASSLVGGRDTDTQYF
TRBV29-1	many	TRBJ2-7	CSVDRGHEQYF
TRBV28	.	TRBJ2-5	CASQILSVQGTQYF
TRBV6-1	.	TRBJ2-2	CAIGTGGLATTDTGELFF
TRBV7-2	few	TRBJ2-2	CASSLSRREGRTGELFF
TRBV28	many	TRBJ2-2	CASQRSGANTGELFF
TRBV7-9	.	TRBJ2-1	CASSLPPDRGVSNEQFF
TRBV27	.	TRBJ2-7	CASSLNTDHEQYF
TRBV2	many	TRBJ2-7	CASNPQTGSTYEQYF
TRBV6-1	few	TRBJ1-1	CASRLLQDSNTEAFF
TRBV18	many	TRBJ1-1	CASSPGGTGGWATEAFF
TRBV10-2	many	TRBJ2-7	CASGPGGEQYF
TRBV5-1	few	TRBJ1-3	CASSYGNTIYF
TRBV18	many	TRBJ2-7	CASSPSSYEQYF
TRBV5-4	.	TRBJ2-3	CASSSRTGLNTDTQYF
TRBV29-1	many	TRBJ2-5	CSVMSEWLAETQYF
TRBV11-3	few	TRBJ2-5	CASSMGLAGGETQYF
TRBV5-1	few	TRBJ1-6	CASSRTGGNSPLHF
TRBV9	many	TRBJ2-5	CASSLLGTSGPETQYF
TRBV7-6	few	TRBJ2-7	CASSLGQDGYEQYF
TRBV7-6	few	TRBJ2-1	CASSLGMGVHEQFF
TRBV28	few	TRBJ2-1	CASSFQLGREGFNEQFF
TRBV2	.	TRBJ2-1	CASSEAGGVYSDEQFF
TRBV4-2	many	TRBJ2-4	CASSQGLAGAKNIQYF
TRBV29-1	.	TRBJ1-1	CSVARQGYTEAFF
TRBV7-9	few	TRBJ1-3	CASSRYSENTIYF
TRBV20-1	many	TRBJ2-1	CSARDPTRANEQFF
TRBV5-1	many	TRBJ1-1	CASSLMGSGLNTEAFF
TRBV7-3	many	TRBJ2-3	CASSLTGDRGGPDTQYF
TRBV5-1	.	TRBJ2-3	CASSPKRADTQYF